This TCR beta chain was recovered during a study of beta chain features in type 1 diabetes. Expressed TCRB transcripts got sequenced, as all isolated RNA was reverse transcribed. Here immunoSEQ multiplex PCR was the method, and the copy in TCRdb shows in-frame clones only, minus some. The table has roughly 290,000 clones, about 8.5% seen once; the top ten hold 1%. This clone was picked up a small number of times. The CDR3 loop spans 13 amino acids. Germline V lookup: CDR1 MNHEY, CDR2 SVGAGI. The germline V and J ends were trimmed by 2 bases and 4 bases, with 8 bases remaining between them. The sample comprised central memory CD4+ T cells from blood. The V gene is TRBV6-5, the J gene TRBJ1-1; perhaps TRBD1 as D (5 bases). The receptor was isolated from a woman aged 18-29 years in good health. CDR3 nucleotide sequence: TGTGCCAGCAGTTACCGGGGGGGCACTGAAGCTTTCTTT. This sequence encodes CASSYRGGTEAFF.